These T cell receptor beta chains were read from a single sample in a study of OX40 agonist ivuxolimab in advanced cancers. Generated by immunoSEQ multiplex PCR, the TCRdb table keeps only in-frame clones and is missing some. In the table there are roughly 96,000 clones, roughly four fifths of which are singletons. Source: CD4+ or CD8+ T cells sorted from blood, taken in a trial of the OX40 agonist ivuxolimab. Every receptor here comes from an adult with an advanced solid tumor such as melanoma, head and neck, liver or kidney cancer. Each CDR3 is given with its conserved first and last residue. The order of the fields is J gene, clone size, V gene, D gene, CDR3 protein, CDR3 DNA. The D gene is left open where the match is weak. Not every row has a clone size; where given, it reads once, few, many or a size class.

j_gene: TRBJ1-2
abundance: .
v_gene: TRBV7-2
d_gene: .
CDR3aa: CASSLPSDYGYTF
CDR3nt: TGTGCCAGCAGCTTACCCAGCGACTATGGCTACACCTTC

j_gene: TRBJ2-7
abundance: .
v_gene: TRBV16
d_gene: TRBD1
CDR3aa: CASSQGTGLSYEQYF
CDR3nt: TGTGCCAGCAGCCAGGGGACAGGCTTGTCCTACGAGCAGTACTTC

j_gene: TRBJ2-2
abundance: .
v_gene: TRBV7-3
d_gene: .
CDR3aa: CASSLNSGGELFF
CDR3nt: TGTGCCAGCAGCTTAAATTCTGGCGGGGAGCTGTTTTTT

j_gene: TRBJ1-1
abundance: .
v_gene: TRBV18
d_gene: TRBD1
CDR3aa: CASSRMGQANTEAFF
CDR3nt: TGTGCCAGCTCACGAATGGGACAGGCGAACACTGAAGCTTTCTTT

j_gene: TRBJ1-4
abundance: few
v_gene: TRBV6-6
d_gene: TRBD1
CDR3aa: CASSTGDSLQNEKLFF
CDR3nt: TGTGCCAGCAGTACGGGGGACAGTTTACAGAACGAAAAACTGTTTTTT

j_gene: TRBJ2-5
abundance: .
v_gene: TRBV19
d_gene: .
CDR3aa: CASSIAGWYQETQYF
CDR3nt: TGTGCCAGTAGTATTGCGGGGTGGTACCAAGAGACCCAGTACTTC

j_gene: TRBJ1-1
abundance: once
v_gene: TRBV14
d_gene: .
CDR3aa: CASSRAEPNTEAFF
CDR3nt: TGTGCCAGCAGTCGGGCGGAGCCAAACACTGAAGCTTTCTTT

j_gene: TRBJ2-1
abundance: .
v_gene: TRBV9
d_gene: TRBD2
CDR3aa: CASSYGTSGYNEQFF
CDR3nt: TGTGCCAGCAGCTACGGGACTAGCGGCTACAATGAGCAGTTCTTC

j_gene: TRBJ2-7
abundance: .
v_gene: TRBV27
d_gene: .
CDR3aa: CASSPTGRSSYEQYF
CDR3nt: TGTGCCAGCAGCCCGACAGGGAGGAGCTCCTACGAGCAGTACTTC

j_gene: TRBJ1-2
abundance: .
v_gene: TRBV5-1
d_gene: TRBD1
CDR3aa: CASSLGTGSYGYTF
CDR3nt: TGCGCCAGCAGCCTCGGGACAGGGTCCTATGGCTACACCTTC

j_gene: TRBJ2-1
abundance: .
v_gene: TRBV4-3
d_gene: .
CDR3aa: CASSRDGGPYNEQFF
CDR3nt: TGCGCCAGCAGCCGGGACGGGGGGCCCTACAATGAGCAGTTCTTC

j_gene: TRBJ2-7
abundance: .
v_gene: TRBV7-2
d_gene: TRBD1
CDR3aa: CASSRQGDEQYF
CDR3nt: TGCGCCAGCAGCCGACAGGGGGACGAGCAGTACTTC

j_gene: TRBJ2-1
abundance: once
v_gene: TRBV19
d_gene: TRBD2
CDR3aa: CASSPQVSGAYNEQFF
CDR3nt: TGTGCCAGTAGTCCTCAGGTTAGCGGGGCCTACAATGAGCAGTTCTTC

j_gene: TRBJ2-2
abundance: .
v_gene: TRBV9
d_gene: .
CDR3aa: CASSVVAVNTGELFF
CDR3nt: TGTGCCAGCAGCGTAGTGGCAGTCAACACCGGGGAGCTGTTTTTT

j_gene: TRBJ1-2
abundance: .
v_gene: TRBV6-5
d_gene: .
CDR3aa: CASTAGARREAGYTF
CDR3nt: TGTGCCAGCACGGCCGGGGCACGCAGGGAGGCTGGCTACACCTTC

j_gene: TRBJ2-1
abundance: .
v_gene: TRBV6-5
d_gene: .
CDR3aa: CASSRERVPYNEQFF
CDR3nt: TGTGCCAGCAGTCGTGAAAGGGTCCCCTACAATGAGCAGTTCTTC

j_gene: TRBJ2-1
abundance: few
v_gene: TRBV11-3
d_gene: TRBD2
CDR3aa: CASSRGLAGTGNEQFF
CDR3nt: TGTGCCAGCAGCCGTGGACTAGCGGGGACAGGAAATGAGCAGTTCTTC

j_gene: TRBJ2-3
abundance: .
v_gene: TRBV7-9
d_gene: TRBD2
CDR3aa: CASSLAAGGTSSTDTQYF
CDR3nt: TGTGCCAGCAGCTTAGCAGCGGGAGGGACCTCTAGCACAGATACGCAGTATTTT

j_gene: TRBJ1-5
abundance: few
v_gene: TRBV2
d_gene: .
CDR3aa: CASSEEASGYSNQPQHF
CDR3nt: TGTGCCAGCAGTGAAGAAGCGAGTGGCTATAGCAATCAGCCCCAGCATTTT

j_gene: TRBJ2-3
abundance: .
v_gene: TRBV11-2
d_gene: .
CDR3aa: CASSSTGSSTDTQYF
CDR3nt: TGTGCCAGCAGCTCCACTGGATCTAGCACAGATACGCAGTATTTT

j_gene: TRBJ1-2
abundance: .
v_gene: TRBV19
d_gene: .
CDR3aa: CASSIEGARGYTF
CDR3nt: TGTGCCAGTAGTATAGAGGGGGCGCGAGGCTACACCTTC

j_gene: TRBJ1-4
abundance: .
v_gene: TRBV11-2
d_gene: .
CDR3aa: CASSQGPSTNEKLFF
CDR3nt: TGTGCCAGCAGCCAGGGGCCCTCAACTAATGAAAAACTGTTTTTT

j_gene: TRBJ2-7
abundance: .
v_gene: TRBV7-9
d_gene: TRBD1
CDR3aa: CASSPYLGTAGNEQYF
CDR3nt: TGTGCCAGCAGCCCCTATCTCGGGACAGCAGGAAACGAGCAGTACTTC

j_gene: TRBJ2-3
abundance: once
v_gene: TRBV9
d_gene: .
CDR3aa: CASKPGGPSTDTQYF
CDR3nt: TGTGCCAGCAAGCCGGGGGGCCCTAGCACAGATACGCAGTATTTT

j_gene: TRBJ1-1
abundance: .
v_gene: TRBV6-6
d_gene: TRBD1
CDR3aa: CASRQGGGSTEAFF
CDR3nt: TGTGCCAGCAGACAGGGGGGGGGAAGCACTGAAGCTTTCTTT

j_gene: TRBJ2-7
abundance: .
v_gene: TRBV4-3
d_gene: TRBD2
CDR3aa: CASSQDRGEAAYEQYF
CDR3nt: TGCGCCAGCAGCCAAGATCGGGGGGAGGCCGCCTACGAGCAGTACTTC

j_gene: TRBJ2-6
abundance: .
v_gene: TRBV5-1
d_gene: .
CDR3aa: CASSLETGSGANVLTF
CDR3nt: TGCGCCAGCAGCTTAGAAACAGGCTCTGGGGCCAACGTCCTGACTTTC

j_gene: TRBJ2-1
abundance: .
v_gene: TRBV4-3
d_gene: .
CDR3aa: CASSQELGGLEFF
CDR3nt: TGCGCCAGCAGCCAAGAACTCGGGGGGCTAGAGTTCTTC